This is a list of T cell receptor beta chains from one sample in a study of cytomegalovirus exposure and HLA in healthy donors. Sequencing used immunoSEQ multiplex PCR; TCRdb keeps in-frame clones, though not all of them. The table lists about 70,000 clones, roughly 85% of them singletons. Sequencing used PBMCs. Receptor source: a woman aged 30 to 39 in good health and CMV-seronegative. Both conserved end residues are part of each CDR3. Fields, in order: CDR3 protein, CDR3 DNA, V gene, clone size, D gene, J gene. The D gene is left open where the match is weak. Clone size, where shown, is once, few, many, or a class for clones that have expanded.

CASSPRTGYYGTGLQETQYF,TGTGCCAGCAGTCCCCGGACAGGGTATTATGGTACCGGACTTCAAGAGACCCAGTACTTC,TRBV28,-,TRBD1,TRBJ2-5
CASSPGEGRGNTEAFF,TGTGCCAGTAGTCCCGGGGAGGGAAGAGGGAACACTGAAGCTTTCTTT,TRBV19,-,-,TRBJ1-1
CASSFISSGNTIYF,TGTGCCAGCAGTTTCATCAGCTCTGGAAACACCATATATTTT,TRBV28,once,-,TRBJ1-3
CASSSYSRGLAKLYEQYF,TGTGCCAGCAGCTCCTACTCCCGGGGACTAGCGAAGTTATACGAGCAGTACTTC,TRBV11-2,-,TRBD2,TRBJ2-7
CASSQRQAGEGNEKLFF,TGCGCCAGCAGTCAAAGACAGGCGGGGGAGGGTAATGAAAAACTGTTTTTT,TRBV23-1,-,-,TRBJ1-4
CASSLSGQTRGNTIYF,TGTGCCAGCAGCTTATCAGGACAGACTCGTGGAAACACCATATATTTT,TRBV7-6,few,-,TRBJ1-3
CASSPPGSGSYNEQFF,TGTGCCAGCTCACCACCCGGGAGTGGATCCTACAATGAGCAGTTCTTC,TRBV18,-,-,TRBJ2-1
CATREGSSYNEQFF,TGTGCCACCCGGGAGGGGAGCTCCTACAATGAGCAGTTCTTC,TRBV19,-,TRBD2,TRBJ2-1
CASSPPPAGDYGYTF,TGTGCCAGCAGTCCCCCCCCGGCAGGCGACTATGGCTACACCTTC,TRBV28,-,-,TRBJ1-2
CASSRRGQGTDTQYF,TGTGCCAGCAGTAGAAGGGGACAGGGAACAGATACGCAGTATTTT,TRBV6-1,-,TRBD1,TRBJ2-3
CATTAGPYNEQFF,TGTGCCACCACGGCAGGGCCCTACAATGAGCAGTTCTTC,TRBV6-6,once,-,TRBJ2-1
CASSQAAGGTYEQYF,TGTGCCAGCAGCCAAGCTGCGGGAGGGACCTACGAGCAGTACTTC,TRBV4-2,-,TRBD2,TRBJ2-7
CASSSDRGCEKLFF,TGTGCCAGCAGCTCCGACAGGGGGTGTGAAAAACTGTTTTTT,TRBV5-8,once,TRBD1,TRBJ1-4